Listed below are T cell receptor beta chains from one sample, sequenced in a study of T-cell memory formation after mild COVID-19. TCRdb itself ran the 5' RACE reads through MiXCR, one entry per CDR3 protein. This table has about 400,000 distinct CDR3 sequences, 16% appearing once. The sequencing input was PBMCs or a T cell subset sorted from them (not recorded which). These TCRs come from a man younger than 35 who had mild COVID-19 (a few samples of this study predate the infection). Cell type and time point are not known. Each CDR3 is given with its conserved first and last residue. The order of the fields is CDR3 protein, CDR3 DNA, J gene, D gene, V gene, clone size. A D gene is named only where the DNA matches it firmly. Only part of the rows carry a size: once, few, many, or a class if the clone is expanded.

CASSVRQGIGTEAFF	TGTGCCAGCAGCGTAAGACAGGGAATTGGTACTGAAGCTTTCTTT	TRBJ1-1	TRBD1	TRBV7-2	NA
CASSPLGNTGELFF	TGCGCCAGCAGCCCCTTAGGGAACACCGGGGAGCTGTTTTTT	TRBJ2-2	NA	TRBV5-1	many
CASSRTGTEAFF	TGTGCCAGCAGCAGAACGGGGACTGAAGCTTTCTTT	TRBJ1-1	NA	TRBV12-3/TRBV12-4	NA
CASSQGTVATNEKLFF	TGCGCCAGCAGCCAGGGGACAGTTGCAACTAATGAAAAACTGTTTTTT	TRBJ1-4	TRBD1	TRBV4-1	many
CASSLVAGQWSPLHF	TGTGCCAGCAGCTTAGTCGCGGGACAATGGTCACCCCTCCACTTT	TRBJ1-6	NA	TRBV7-2	NA
CASSWVVGTEAFF	TGTGCCAGCTCTTGGGTAGTGGGGACTGAAGCTTTCTTT	TRBJ1-1	NA	TRBV28	few
CASSSVWSEETQYF	TGTGCCAGCAGCTCCGTTTGGAGCGAAGAGACCCAGTACTTC	TRBJ2-5	NA	TRBV7-2	NA
CASSGTGTSEETQYF	TGCGCCAGCAGCGGAACCGGGACTAGCGAAGAGACCCAGTACTTC	TRBJ2-5	TRBD2	TRBV5-1	few
CSVTGQGPGTDTQYF	TGCAGCGTCACGGGGCAGGGGCCTGGCACAGATACGCAGTATTTT	TRBJ2-3	NA	TRBV29-1	many
CASTRSGVAKTF	TGTGCCAGCACCCGGAGTGGAGTGGCTAAAACCTTC	TRBJ1-2	NA	TRBV7-6	NA
CASSPLNAGELFF	TGTGCCAGCAGTCCACTAAACGCCGGGGAGCTGTTTTTT	TRBJ2-2	NA	TRBV12-3/TRBV12-4	NA
CASSLTGQGASPLHF	TGTGCCAGCAGCCTAACAGGACAGGGGGCTTCACCCCTCCACTTT	TRBJ1-6	TRBD1	TRBV7-3	few
CASSLRGRNSGANVLTF	TGTGCCAGCAGCTTAAGGGGACGGAACTCTGGGGCCAACGTCCTGACTTTC	TRBJ2-6	NA	TRBV7-2	NA
CASSASVYNEQFF	TGTGCCAGCAGTGCGAGCGTCTACAATGAGCAGTTCTTC	TRBJ2-1	NA	TRBV6-2/TRBV6-3	NA
CASSLGTSEAETQYF	TGCGCCAGCAGCTTGGGGACTTCAGAGGCGGAGACCCAGTACTTC	TRBJ2-5	NA	TRBV5-1	NA
CSASWGDTQYF	TGCAGTGCTAGCTGGGGAGATACGCAGTATTTT	TRBJ2-3	NA	TRBV20-1	NA
CASSSTGEVQPQHF	TGTGCCAGCAGTTCGACAGGGGAAGTTCAGCCCCAGCATTTT	TRBJ1-5	TRBD1	TRBV6-2/TRBV6-3	NA
CASSQEALNTGELFF	TGTGCCAGCAGCCAAGAAGCACTTAACACCGGGGAGCTGTTTTTT	TRBJ2-2	NA	TRBV4-2	NA
CASSLGARGPTWTF	TGTGCCAGCAGCTTAGGGGCCAGGGGCCCGACCTGGACCTTC	TRBJ1-2	NA	TRBV7-8	NA
CASSLSSSRGTQYF	TGTGCCAGCAGCTTATCCTCGTCCCGAGGGACCCAGTACTTC	TRBJ2-5	NA	TRBV7-9	NA
CASRRRGGRTLPSSTDTQYF	TGTGCCAGCAGGAGGCGGGGGGGCCGAACCTTACCTTCTAGCACAGATACGCAGTATTTT	TRBJ2-3	TRBD2	TRBV6-2/TRBV6-3	few
CASITTRLNTEAFF	TGTGCCAGCATAACAACGCGATTGAACACTGAAGCTTTCTTT	TRBJ1-1	NA	TRBV6-5	NA
CASSVVLRETQYF	TGTGCCAGCAGTGTGGTACTTCGAGAGACCCAGTACTTC	TRBJ2-5	NA	TRBV11-3	NA
CASTRNGGANTEAFF	TGTGCCAGCACAAGAAACGGGGGGGCGAACACTGAAGCTTTCTTT	TRBJ1-1	NA	TRBV12-3/TRBV12-4	NA
CASSPGTVNYGYTF	TGTGCCAGCAGTCCCGGGACAGTTAACTATGGCTACACCTTC	TRBJ1-2	TRBD1	TRBV6-5	few
CASSQDRTSGEKYNEQFF	TGTGCCAGCAGCCAAGATCGGACTAGCGGGGAGAAATACAATGAGCAGTTCTTC	TRBJ2-1	TRBD2	TRBV3-1	few
CSARDGPAGGGELFF	TGCAGTGCTAGAGATGGCCCAGCGGGGGGTGGGGAGCTGTTTTTT	TRBJ2-2	TRBD2	TRBV20-1	NA
CASSLVPQQGGYEQYF	TGCGCCAGCAGCTTGGTTCCGCAGCAGGGCGGCTACGAGCAGTACTTC	TRBJ2-7	NA	TRBV5-1	many
CASSPGLAGGPSTGELFF	TGCGCCAGCAGCCCCGGACTAGCGGGGGGGCCGAGTACCGGGGAGCTGTTTTTT	TRBJ2-2	TRBD2	TRBV5-1	NA
CASSLEGGGQPQHF	TGCGCCAGCAGCTTGGAAGGGGGTGGGCAGCCCCAGCATTTT	TRBJ1-5	NA	TRBV5-1	many
CASSLSTSGGIYNEQFF	TGTGCCAGCAGTTTATCCACTAGCGGGGGGATTTACAATGAGCAGTTCTTC	TRBJ2-1	TRBD2	TRBV28	few
CASSSRGILGYTF	TGTGCCAGCAGTTCGAGAGGGATCCTTGGCTACACCTTC	TRBJ1-2	NA	TRBV11-2	NA
CASSLVWDTEAFF	TGTGCCAGCAGCTTAGTCTGGGACACTGAAGCTTTCTTT	TRBJ1-1	NA	TRBV7-2	many
CASSPMSGGLGETQYF	TGTGCCAGCAGCCCAATGAGCGGGGGGCTCGGAGAGACCCAGTACTTC	TRBJ2-5	TRBD2	TRBV7-2	many
CSARLRQGQIYGYTF	TGCAGTGCTAGACTTAGACAGGGCCAGATCTATGGCTACACCTTC	TRBJ1-2	TRBD1	TRBV20-1	NA
CASSQDLGQGKGNQPQHF	TGCGCCAGCAGCCAAGATTTGGGACAGGGGAAAGGCAATCAGCCCCAGCATTTT	TRBJ1-5	TRBD1	TRBV4-3	few
CAWSEGAQTGETQYF	TGTGCCTGGAGTGAGGGAGCACAAACGGGGGAGACCCAGTACTTC	TRBJ2-5	NA	TRBV30	many
CASSARSATYEQYF	TGTGCCAGCAGCGCGCGATCCGCAACCTACGAGCAGTACTTC	TRBJ2-7	NA	TRBV7-2	few
CASSESPDTQYF	TGCGCCAGCAGTGAGTCCCCAGATACGCAGTATTTT	TRBJ2-3	NA	TRBV10-2	NA
CASSLSARGYTF	TGTGCCAGCAGCCTCTCCGCGAGAGGCTACACCTTC	TRBJ1-2	NA	TRBV6-6	few
CASSWTSGDNEQFF	TGTGCCAGCAGCTGGACTAGCGGGGACAATGAGCAGTTCTTC	TRBJ2-1	TRBD2	TRBV7-2	many
CAISPGLAGGDTQYF	TGTGCCATCAGCCCAGGACTAGCGGGGGGAGATACGCAGTATTTT	TRBJ2-3	TRBD2	TRBV10-3	few
CASSQDPSGLSDTQYF	TGTGCCAGCAGCCAAGATCCCTCCGGCTTATCAGATACGCAGTATTTT	TRBJ2-3	NA	TRBV3-1	NA
CSAAPGTDHHPQHF	TGCAGTGCTGCCCCCGGGACAGATCATCATCCCCAGCATTTT	TRBJ1-5	TRBD1	TRBV20-1	NA
CSARDQRGLAGYNEQFF	TGCAGTGCTAGAGATCAGAGGGGACTAGCGGGGTACAATGAGCAGTTCTTC	TRBJ2-1	TRBD2	TRBV20-1	few
CASSLNEQPQHF	TGTGCCAGCAGTTTAAATGAACAGCCCCAGCATTTT	TRBJ1-5	NA	TRBV12-3/TRBV12-4	few
CASSLPLQPGQGKAFF	TGTGCCAGCAGCTTGCCTCTACAGCCGGGACAGGGGAAAGCTTTCTTT	TRBJ1-1	TRBD1	TRBV12-3/TRBV12-4	few
CASSLPDPNSPLHF	TGTGCCAGCAGCTTGCCGGACCCTAATTCACCCCTCCACTTT	TRBJ1-6	NA	TRBV5-5	few
CASDQGVVTEAFF	TGTGCCAGCGATCAGGGGGTGGTCACTGAAGCTTTCTTT	TRBJ1-1	TRBD1	TRBV7-9	NA
CASSPLAGGPRDTQYF	TGTGCCAGCAGCCCATTAGCGGGGGGGCCTCGGGATACGCAGTATTTT	TRBJ2-3	TRBD2	TRBV4-2	NA
CASSLLIANTEAFF	TGTGCCAGCAGCTTGTTGATTGCGAACACTGAAGCTTTCTTT	TRBJ1-1	NA	TRBV5-8	NA
CASSPGISSGANVLTF	TGTGCCAGCTCACCGGGGATCTCCTCTGGGGCCAACGTCCTGACTTTC	TRBJ2-6	NA	TRBV18	NA
CASTVGTEDQPQHF	TGTGCCAGCACCGTGGGGACGGAGGATCAGCCCCAGCATTTT	TRBJ1-5	NA	TRBV2	many
CASSWTGDQPQHF	TGTGCCAGCAGCTGGACAGGGGATCAGCCCCAGCATTTT	TRBJ1-5	TRBD1	TRBV7-2	many
CASSLQGRHQPQHF	TGTGCCAGCAGTCTACAGGGGCGACATCAGCCCCAGCATTTT	TRBJ1-5	TRBD1	TRBV7-2	few
CASSDGLANTGELFF	TGCGCCAGCAGCGATGGACTAGCGAACACCGGGGAGCTGTTTTTT	TRBJ2-2	TRBD2	TRBV5-1	NA